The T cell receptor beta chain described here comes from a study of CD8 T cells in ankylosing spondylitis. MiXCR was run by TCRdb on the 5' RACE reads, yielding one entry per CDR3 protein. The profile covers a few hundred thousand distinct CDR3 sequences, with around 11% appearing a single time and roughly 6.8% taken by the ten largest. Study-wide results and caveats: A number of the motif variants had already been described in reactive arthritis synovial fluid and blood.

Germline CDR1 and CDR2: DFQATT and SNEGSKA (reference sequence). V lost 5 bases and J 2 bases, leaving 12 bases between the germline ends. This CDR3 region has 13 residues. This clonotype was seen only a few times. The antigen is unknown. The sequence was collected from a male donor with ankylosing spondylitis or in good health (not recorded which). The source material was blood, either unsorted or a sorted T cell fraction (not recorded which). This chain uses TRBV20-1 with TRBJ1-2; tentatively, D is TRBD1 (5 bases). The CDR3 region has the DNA TGCAGTGCTGAGGCAGGGACCAACTATGGCTACACCTTC. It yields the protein CSAEAGTNYGYTF.